This T cell receptor beta chain was sequenced during a study of glioma-infiltrating T cells. The table lists this clonotype with many counts. This CDR3 has 16 residues. V was shortened by 1 base and J by 0 bases, with 13 bases between the two germline ends. CDR1 and CDR2 from the germline V gene are MDHEN and SYDVKM. Amplification of TCR alpha and beta CDR3 regions from RNA used iRepertoire nested multiplex PCR. Input was roughly 95-400 ng of tissue mRNA or PBMC total RNA. TCRdb reprocessed the multiplex PCR reads via MiXCR and lists one record per CDR3 protein. The table records more than 100,000 distinct CDR3 sequences, 29% of them present only once.

This sequence originates from a human donor with low-grade glioma or glioblastoma, undergoing nonglioma brain surgery, or in good health (not recorded which). Sequencing input: glioma tissue, nonneoplastic brain tissue, or PBMCs (not recorded which). V is TRBV28 and J is TRBJ2-7; no firm D call. The CDR3 is CASSLYSQLSSYEQYF. The CDR3, as DNA: TGTGCCAGCAGTTTATATAGCCAGCTGAGCTCCTACGAGCAGTACTTC.